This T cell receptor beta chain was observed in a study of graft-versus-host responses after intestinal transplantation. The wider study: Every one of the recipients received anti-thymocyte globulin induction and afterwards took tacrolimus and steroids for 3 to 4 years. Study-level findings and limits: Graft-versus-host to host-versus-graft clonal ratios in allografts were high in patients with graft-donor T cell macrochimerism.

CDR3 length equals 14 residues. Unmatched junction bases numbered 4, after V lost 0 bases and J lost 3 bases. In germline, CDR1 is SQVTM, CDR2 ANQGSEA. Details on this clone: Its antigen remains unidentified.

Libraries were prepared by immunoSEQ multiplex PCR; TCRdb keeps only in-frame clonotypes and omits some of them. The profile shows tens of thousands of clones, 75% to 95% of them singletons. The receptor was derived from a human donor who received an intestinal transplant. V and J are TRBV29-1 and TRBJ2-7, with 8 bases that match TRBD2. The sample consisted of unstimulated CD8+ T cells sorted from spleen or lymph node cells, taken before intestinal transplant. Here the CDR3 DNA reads TGCAGCGTTGAAGAGGAGCGGGAGAGCTACGAGCAGTACTTC. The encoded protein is CSVEEERESYEQYF.